The 9 T cell receptor beta chains listed next were all sequenced from one sample in a study of cytomegalovirus exposure and HLA in healthy donors. Vbeta (60) and Jbeta (13) primers were used in the PCR. Generated by immunoSEQ multiplex PCR, the TCRdb table keeps only in-frame clones and is missing some. The table records about 200,000 clones, 65% to 85% of them present only once. What was sequenced was PBMCs. The receptors shown here come from a woman in her thirties in good health and CMV-seronegative.

This clone appeared once. V and J are TRBV25-1 and TRBJ1-5, with D uncertain. Trimming shortened V by 5 bases and J by 7 bases, and 21 bases separated the two germline ends. The CDR3 spans 16 residues. CDR1 is MGHDK, CDR2 SYGVNS, per germline. The CDR3 DNA reads TGTGCCAGCAGTCGCTCCCCGGCTGAGGCCCCCCAGCCCCAGCATTTT. Translation gives CASSRSPAEAPQPQHF.

This chain joins TRBV2 and TRBJ2-5; D not resolved. Per the germline V gene, CDR1 is SNHLY and CDR2 is FYNNEI. Trimming removed 3 bases at V and 3 bases at J, with 11 bases between. The CDR3 consists of 14 residues. The CDR3: CASSEVSREETQYF. Here the CDR3 DNA reads TGTGCCAGCAGTGAGGTCTCCCGAGAAGAGACCCAGTACTTC.

The V gene is TRBV6-1, the J gene TRBJ2-3; 11 bases map to TRBD1. The J segment lost 4 bases and the V segment lost 4 bases, leaving 7 bases of the junction unmatched. CDR3 length: 16 residues. Per the germline V gene, CDR1 is MNHNS and CDR2 is SASEGT. The CDR3 here is CASSGRTGGDSDTQYF. The CDR3 coding sequence is TGTGCCAGCAGTGGGCGGACAGGGGGCGATTCAGATACGCAGTATTTT.

With respect to this clone: The junction does not match germline at one end; this may be a read error. This chain joins TRBV6-1 and TRBJ1-2; possible D gene TRBD1, 6 bases. The germline gives CDR1 MNHNS, CDR2 SASEGT. The CDR3 totals 14 residues. DNA for the CDR3: TGTGCCAGCTCAGAACAGGGTAGAAACTATGGCTACCCCTTC. Encoded protein: CASSEQGRNYGYPF.

This clone has more than one count but fewer than ten. As DNA, the CDR3 is TGTGCCAGTAGTGGAGGGACTCTGGACCCCATTTACAATGAGCAGTTCTTC. This sequence encodes CASSGGTLDPIYNEQFF. The V gene is TRBV19, the J gene TRBJ2-1; D is possibly TRBD2 (6 bases). The CDR3 is made up of 17 amino acids. V was shortened by 5 bases and J by 4 bases, with 21 bases between the two germline ends. Germline values: CDR1 LNHDA, CDR2 SQIVND (reference sequence).

This clone was seen a few times. The rearrangement links TRBV19 to TRBJ1-2; no reliable D call. Germline-derived CDR1 and CDR2 are LNHDA and SQIVND (reference sequence). The CDR3 spans 13 residues. The ends were cut back, 1 base at V and 7 bases at J, with 10 bases in the middle. CDR3 DNA: TGTGCCAGTAGTATAGGAAGGGAGGTTGGCTACACCTTC. Protein sequence: CASSIGREVGYTF.

On this clone itself: The sample carries other DNA sequences with the same CDR3. V is TRBV5-1 and J is TRBJ1-3; D may be TRBD1 (5 bases). V lost 4 bases and J 0 bases, leaving 14 bases between the germline ends. This CDR3 has 16 residues. Germline-derived CDR1 and CDR2 are SGHRS and YFSETQ. The CDR3 is CASSLLTAGSGNTIYF. CDR3 coding DNA: TGCGCCAGCAGCCTGTTGACAGCGGGCTCTGGAAACACCATATATTTT.

The chain joins TRBV28 to TRBJ1-2; 11 bases line up with TRBD1. V was clipped by 5 bases and J by 4 bases; unmatched bases: 3. CDR1 MDHEN and CDR2 SYDVKM come from the germline V gene. The CDR3 sequence is 14 residues long. CDR3 amino acids: CASSQDRGLYGYTF. The CDR3 coding sequence is TGTGCCAGCAGTCAGGACAGGGGGCTCTATGGCTACACCTTC.

The J gene is TRBJ2-5, the V gene TRBV5-1; 13 nucleotides agree with TRBD2. The CDR3 is 16 residues long. V gave up 3 bases and J gave up 5 bases; unmatched junction bases: 7. Germline V gives CDR1 SGHRS, CDR2 YFSETQ. The CDR3 reads CASSSLPTSGGETQYF. CDR3 nucleotides: TGCGCCAGCAGCTCGCTTCCGACTAGCGGGGGGGAGACCCAGTACTTC.